This TCR beta chain was sequenced in a study of T cell responses to AZD1222 COVID-19 vaccine. Trimming removed 0 bases from V and 1 base from J, with 7 bases in between. CDR3 size: 14 residues. Germline CDR1 reads SGHTA; CDR2 reads FQGNSA. Some clones are missing from TCRdb's copy, which holds only in-frame ones; the method was immunoSEQ multiplex PCR. The sample contains approximately 83,000 clones, about 93% of which appear only once. This sequence was found in an adult in good health. This specimen consisted of peripheral blood, obtained on day 0 of MenACWY control vaccination. The chain joins TRBV7-2 to TRBJ2-7; no reliable D call. CDR3 in DNA: TGTGCCAGCAGCTTAGCGCGGCAGTCCTACGAGCAGTACTTC. Encoded protein: CASSLARQSYEQYF.